These T cell receptor beta chains were read from a single sample in a study of shared clonotypes between healthy human individuals. Profiled with immunoSEQ multiplex PCR; TCRdb holds only in-frame clones, not every one. The sample records 2 million to 2.5 million clones, 93% being singletons. Sequencing was done on a sample of naive CD4+ T cells from PBMCs. These receptors originate from a man aged 18 to 29 in good health. Some clones in this sample may be carry-over from other donors' samples. The CDR3 runs from the conserved cysteine through the conserved F or W. The D gene is left open where the match is weak. Clone size is given for some rows only: seen once, a few or many times, or a class if the clone is expanded.

D gene,J gene,V gene,clone size,CDR3 DNA,CDR3 protein
.,TRBJ2-7,TRBV11-2,.,TGTGCCAGCAGCCCCAACAGGATCTACGAGCAGTACTTC,CASSPNRIYEQYF
.,TRBJ2-3,TRBV30,.,TGTGCCTGGGGGTTCAAAGCGGGAGATACGCAGTATTTT,CAWGFKAGDTQYF
TRBD2,TRBJ2-1,TRBV29-1,.,TGCAGCGTCGCCCCTCTGACTAGCGGGAGTATCTACAATGAGCAGTTCTTC,CSVAPLTSGSIYNEQFF
.,TRBJ2-3,TRBV11-2,.,TGTGCCAGCAGCTTAGACAGGGAGGCAGATACGCAGTATTTT,CASSLDREADTQYF
.,TRBJ2-7,TRBV18,.,TGTGCCAGCTCATCACGGGACGTCCAGTACTTC,CASSSRDVQYF
.,TRBJ1-3,TRBV28,.,TGTGCCAGCAGTGCGGAGGTGTTAGGAAACACCATATATTTT,CASSAEVLGNTIYF
.,TRBJ2-7,TRBV28,.,TGTGCCAGCAGTTCCGTTTGGCGGGACTCCTCCTACGAGCAGTACTTC,CASSSVWRDSSYEQYF
TRBD2,TRBJ2-7,TRBV4-2,.,TGTGCCAGCAGCCCTCGAAAGGGGACTAGCATAGAACCCTACGAGCAGTACTTC,CASSPRKGTSIEPYEQYF
.,TRBJ1-1,TRBV14,.,TGTGCCAGCAGCCCCAATTGGATGGTTTCCACTGAAGCTTTCTTT,CASSPNWMVSTEAFF
.,TRBJ2-7,TRBV7-3,few,TGTGCCAGCAGCTTAAGGGCGGGTGGGACCCCCGCCGAGCAGTACTTC,CASSLRAGGTPAEQYF
TRBD2,TRBJ2-7,TRBV28,.,TGTGCCAGCAGTAATCTAGCGGCAGGTCCCTACGAGCAGTACTTC,CASSNLAAGPYEQYF
.,TRBJ2-1,TRBV9,.,TGTGCCAGCAGCGTCGACAGGAATGAGCAGTTCTTC,CASSVDRNEQFF
TRBD1,TRBJ1-1,TRBV7-9,.,TGTGCCAGCAGCCGACAGGGCCCCATGAACACTGAAGCTTTCTTT,CASSRQGPMNTEAFF
.,TRBJ2-7,TRBV18,.,TGTGCCAGCTCAGCTCCCCCAGGGTACGAGCAGTACTTC,CASSAPPGYEQYF
TRBD1,TRBJ1-4,TRBV30,.,TGTGCCTGCTTTCCCGGGACAGGGTTTTGGACTAATGAAAAACTGTTTTTT,CACFPGTGFWTNEKLFF
.,TRBJ1-2,TRBV7-9,.,TGTGCCAGCAGCTTTGGGGCGGAAACGGGCGGCTACACCTTC,CASSFGAETGGYTF
.,TRBJ1-1,TRBV21-1,.,TGTGCCAGCAGCAAAGGTGTTTTGACAGAAACGAACACTGAAGCTTTCTTT,CASSKGVLTETNTEAFF
.,TRBJ2-7,TRBV4-3,.,TGCGCCAGCAGCCAAGGGTATCAAGGTTCCTACGAGCAGTACTTC,CASSQGYQGSYEQYF
.,TRBJ2-5,TRBV4-1,.,TGCGCCAGCAGCCAAGTGTCAAGAGAGACCCAGTACTTC,CASSQVSRETQYF
TRBD1,TRBJ1-2,TRBV28,once,TGTGCCGGGGGGACAGGGGAGATTGGAGGCTACACCTTC,CAGGTGEIGGYTF
TRBD1,TRBJ2-7,TRBV28,.,TGTGCCAGCAGTTTGACCGGGACAGGGGTTAGTGGGTCCCTAGGCGAGCAGTACTTC,CASSLTGTGVSGSLGEQYF
.,TRBJ1-2,TRBV5-8,.,TGTGCCAGCAGCTTGGAGGGTAGCTATGGCTACACCTTC,CASSLEGSYGYTF
TRBD2,TRBJ2-7,TRBV6-6,.,TGTGCCAGCGCATCTCCACGTACTAGCGGCACCTACGAGCAGTACTTC,CASASPRTSGTYEQYF
TRBD1,TRBJ2-5,TRBV18,once,TGTGCCAGCTCACCATCCAGACAGGGCCGCCAAGAGACCCAGTACTTC,CASSPSRQGRQETQYF
.,TRBJ2-7,TRBV5-1,.,TGCGCCAGCAGCCCCCCGGACAGCTCCTACGAGCAGTACTTC,CASSPPDSSYEQYF
.,TRBJ2-3,TRBV28,.,TGTGCCAGCAGTTCCGCGGGAACCACAAGGGCAGATACGCAGTATTTT,CASSSAGTTRADTQYF
.,TRBJ1-2,TRBV9,.,TGTGCCAGCAGCCCATCGACCCGGGACATTGATGGCTACACCTTC,CASSPSTRDIDGYTF
TRBD2,TRBJ2-5,TRBV5-1,.,TGCGCCAGCATCCACGGGGCGGGAGAAGAGACCCAGTACTTC,CASIHGAGEETQYF
TRBD2,TRBJ2-2,TRBV19,.,TGTGCCAGTAAGACGGGAGGGACAACCCACGGGGAGCTGTTTTTT,CASKTGGTTHGELFF
TRBD1,TRBJ1-5,TRBV18,.,TGTGCCAGCTCAACAGGGGGCGAGCGAGTTAGCAATCAGCCCCAGCATTTT,CASSTGGERVSNQPQHF
.,TRBJ2-5,TRBV1,.,TGCACCAGCAGCCAAGTGGGGTCGGACGCAAATTCAAAAGAGACCCAGTACTTC,CTSSQVGSDANSKETQYF
TRBD2,TRBJ2-5,TRBV7-3,.,TGTGCCAGCAGCCCGGGCGGGATTAGCGGGGGACAAGAGACCCAGTACTTC,CASSPGGISGGQETQYF
TRBD1,TRBJ2-2,TRBV11-2,.,TGTGCCAGCAGCTTAGGACAGGGGACCGGGGAGCTGTTTTTT,CASSLGQGTGELFF
.,TRBJ1-5,TRBV6-5,.,TGTGCCAGCGGGGCTAGCAATCAGCCCCAGCATTTT,CASGASNQPQHF
.,TRBJ2-7,TRBV6-1,.,TGTGCCAGCAGTACCCGACTAGTCTCTCATGGGGAGCAGTACTTC,CASSTRLVSHGEQYF
.,TRBJ1-5,TRBV5-1,.,TGCGCCAGCAGCTTGGTTGGGGGCAGCAATCAGCCCCAGCATTTT,CASSLVGGSNQPQHF
TRBD1,TRBJ2-1,TRBV29-1,.,TGCAGCGCCGAAAGGGACAGGGCTTACAATGAGCAGTTCTTC,CSAERDRAYNEQFF
.,TRBJ1-5,TRBV28,many,TGTGCCAGCAGCTTCGGACGGAGGGGCAATCAGCCCCAGCATTTT,CASSFGRRGNQPQHF
TRBD1,TRBJ1-5,TRBV2,.,TGTGCCAGCAGTGAGGTCAAAGAGGGGGCGGTGTGGCAGCCCCAGCATTTT,CASSEVKEGAVWQPQHF
TRBD1,TRBJ2-5,TRBV28,.,TGTGCCAGCAGCCGACAGGGGGCGGGGGAAGAGACCCAGTACTTC,CASSRQGAGEETQYF
TRBD1,TRBJ1-1,TRBV11-2,.,TGTGCCAGCAGCAGAACGGGACAGGGGTTTAATGAAGCTTTCTTT,CASSRTGQGFNEAFF